This is a list of T cell receptor beta chains from one sample in a study of blood T cells in healthy people across ages. TCRdb re-called the 5' RACE reads through MiXCR, storing one row per CDR3 protein. The sample shows about 680,000 distinct CDR3 sequences, around 48% of them seen only once. The sample comprised blood. All receptors derive from a woman aged 55 to 70 in good health. The CDR3 runs from the conserved cysteine through the conserved F or W. Each record gives: clone size, D gene, V gene, J gene, CDR3 DNA, CDR3 protein. A D gene is named only where the DNA matches it firmly. Expanded clones are given a class, and other clones once, few, many or no size at all.

clone_size: NA
d_call: NA
v_call: TRBV20-1
j_call: TRBJ1-6
cdr3_nt: TGCAGTGCCCCGAGGGCGACGGGACATAATTCACCCCTCCACTTT
cdr3_aa: CSAPRATGHNSPLHF

clone_size: NA
d_call: TRBD2
v_call: TRBV27
j_call: TRBJ2-3
cdr3_nt: TGTGCCAGCAGTTTGGCACTAGCGGGAGTGGGGGTTTTGGATACGCAGTATTTT
cdr3_aa: CASSLALAGVGVLDTQYF

clone_size: few
d_call: NA
v_call: TRBV18
j_call: TRBJ2-5
cdr3_nt: TGTGCCAGCTCACCAAAGGGTATACTAGAGACCCAGTACTTC
cdr3_aa: CASSPKGILETQYF

clone_size: NA
d_call: TRBD2
v_call: TRBV15
j_call: TRBJ2-1
cdr3_nt: TGTGCCACCAGCATTGGGGGGGAAGGCAATGAGCAGTTCTTC
cdr3_aa: CATSIGGEGNEQFF

clone_size: NA
d_call: TRBD1
v_call: TRBV7-2
j_call: TRBJ2-7
cdr3_nt: TGTGCCAGCAGCGCTACCGGGACAGGGAACTACGAGCAGTACTTC
cdr3_aa: CASSATGTGNYEQYF

clone_size: few
d_call: TRBD2
v_call: TRBV20-1
j_call: TRBJ2-5
cdr3_nt: TGCAGTGCTACACCGACCCTTCTAGCGGGATCGCAAGAGACCCAGTACTTC
cdr3_aa: CSATPTLLAGSQETQYF

clone_size: few
d_call: NA
v_call: TRBV6-1
j_call: TRBJ2-7
cdr3_nt: TGTGCCAGCAGTGATTCCCCCTCAGGGACGGGATACGAGCAGTACTTC
cdr3_aa: CASSDSPSGTGYEQYF

clone_size: NA
d_call: NA
v_call: TRBV27
j_call: TRBJ2-5
cdr3_nt: TGTACGTCCCTCCCCGACCCACCCCAAGAGACCCAGTACTTC
cdr3_aa: CTSLPDPPQETQYF

clone_size: NA
d_call: TRBD2
v_call: TRBV5-5
j_call: TRBJ2-1
cdr3_nt: TGTGCCAGCAGCTTGTATAAGGGAGGGAGCTACAATGAGCAGTTCTTC
cdr3_aa: CASSLYKGGSYNEQFF

clone_size: once
d_call: NA
v_call: TRBV3-1
j_call: TRBJ2-4
cdr3_nt: TGTGCCAGCAGCCAACGGGCCGGGTCAAAAAACATTCAGTACTTC
cdr3_aa: CASSQRAGSKNIQYF

clone_size: NA
d_call: NA
v_call: TRBV21-1
j_call: TRBJ1-1
cdr3_nt: TGTGCCAGCAGCAAAGAAGGGACGAACACTGAAGCTTTCTTT
cdr3_aa: CASSKEGTNTEAFF

clone_size: NA
d_call: NA
v_call: TRBV4-2
j_call: TRBJ1-5
cdr3_nt: TGTGCCAGCAGCAAACAGGGTTCTAATCAGCCCCAGCATTTT
cdr3_aa: CASSKQGSNQPQHF

clone_size: many
d_call: TRBD2
v_call: TRBV4-2
j_call: TRBJ2-2
cdr3_nt: TGTGCCAGCAGCCCCTCGGGACTAGCGGGACACACCGGGGAGCTGTTTTTT
cdr3_aa: CASSPSGLAGHTGELFF

clone_size: few
d_call: TRBD1
v_call: TRBV5-1
j_call: TRBJ1-4
cdr3_nt: TGCGCCAGCAGCTTGTCCGACAGGGGGAATGAAAAACTGTTTTTT
cdr3_aa: CASSLSDRGNEKLFF

clone_size: few
d_call: NA
v_call: TRBV30
j_call: TRBJ2-7
cdr3_nt: TGTGCCTGGAGCGACCGGGGGTACGAGCAGTACTTC
cdr3_aa: CAWSDRGYEQYF

clone_size: once
d_call: TRBD2
v_call: TRBV2
j_call: TRBJ2-7
cdr3_nt: TGTGCCAGCAGTGACCCTCCGGGACTAGCGGCCTCTAACTCCTACGAGCAGTACTTC
cdr3_aa: CASSDPPGLAASNSYEQYF

clone_size: NA
d_call: NA
v_call: TRBV15
j_call: TRBJ2-7
cdr3_nt: TGTGCCACCAGCAGAGATCGTACAGTTTCCTACGAGCAGTACTTC
cdr3_aa: CATSRDRTVSYEQYF

clone_size: few
d_call: NA
v_call: TRBV20-1
j_call: TRBJ1-4
cdr3_nt: TGCAGTGCTAGAGATTGGGGAGCGGGTGAAAAACTGTTTTTT
cdr3_aa: CSARDWGAGEKLFF

clone_size: NA
d_call: TRBD1
v_call: TRBV29-1
j_call: TRBJ1-2
cdr3_nt: TGCAGCGTTGACCCCGGGGACAGTGCCCATGGCTACACCTTC
cdr3_aa: CSVDPGDSAHGYTF

clone_size: once
d_call: NA
v_call: TRBV5-1
j_call: TRBJ2-5
cdr3_nt: TGCGCCAGCTGGCGTCAGCAAGAGACCCAGTACTTC
cdr3_aa: CASWRQQETQYF

clone_size: few
d_call: NA
v_call: TRBV24-1
j_call: TRBJ2-1
cdr3_nt: TGTGCCACCAGTGACGTTAGCGGAGGCACTTACAATGAGCAGTTCTTC
cdr3_aa: CATSDVSGGTYNEQFF

clone_size: NA
d_call: NA
v_call: TRBV7-2
j_call: TRBJ2-5
cdr3_nt: TGTGCCAGCAGCTCCCCGGGGATTCAAGAGACCCAGTACTTC
cdr3_aa: CASSSPGIQETQYF

clone_size: few
d_call: TRBD1
v_call: TRBV27
j_call: TRBJ2-1
cdr3_nt: TGTGCCAGCAGGCCCGGGACAGATTTTTACAATGAGCAGTTCTTC
cdr3_aa: CASRPGTDFYNEQFF